The sequence of this T cell receptor beta chain was determined in a study of blood T cell dynamics during melanoma immunotherapy. Study conclusions and caveats: The most clonal sorted CD8+ subset, immune-effector cells, was closest to cell-free DNA CDR3 sequences.

This clone turned up a few times. Its antigen is still unknown. The table came from immunoSEQ multiplex PCR; TCRdb's copy has only in-frame clones and leaves some out. The sample contains over a thousand clones, around 74% of which appear only once. Looked up from germline, CDR1 is MNHEY and CDR2 is SMNVEV (reference sequence). The CDR3 is 14 residues long. The germline V and J ends were trimmed by 5 bases and 4 bases, with 15 bases remaining between them. Time point noted: pre-treatment baseline. The CD3+ CD4- CD8+ CD45RA- CD45RO-high CD27- CCR7- memory phenotype defined TIE cells. The sequenced sample was CD8+ T cells from blood, obtained from a patient treated with checkpoint blockade. This clonotype was obtained from a human donor with melanoma. This chain uses TRBV27 with TRBJ2-7, with D tentatively TRBD1 or TRBD2 (6 bases each). This CDR3 reads CASSPGWGAYEQYF. Written as DNA, the CDR3 is TGTGCCAGCAGTCCGGGATGGGGGGCTTACGAGCAGTACTTC.